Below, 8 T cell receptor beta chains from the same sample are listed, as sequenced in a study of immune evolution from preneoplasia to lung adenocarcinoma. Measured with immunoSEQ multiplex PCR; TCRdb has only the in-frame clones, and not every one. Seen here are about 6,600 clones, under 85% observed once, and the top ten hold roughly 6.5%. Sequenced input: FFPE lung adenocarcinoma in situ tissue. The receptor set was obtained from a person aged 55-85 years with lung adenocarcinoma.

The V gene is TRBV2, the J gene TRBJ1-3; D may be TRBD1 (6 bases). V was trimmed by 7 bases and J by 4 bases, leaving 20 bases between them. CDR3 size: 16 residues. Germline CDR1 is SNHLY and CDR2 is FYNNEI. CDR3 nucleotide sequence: TGTGCCAGCAACCAGGACAGAGGGGGAAGAGGAAACACCATATATTTT. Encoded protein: CASNQDRGGRGNTIYF.

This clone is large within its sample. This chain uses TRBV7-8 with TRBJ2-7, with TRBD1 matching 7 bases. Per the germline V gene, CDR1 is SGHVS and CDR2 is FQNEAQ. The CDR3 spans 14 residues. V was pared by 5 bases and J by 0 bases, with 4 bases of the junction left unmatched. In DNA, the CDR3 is TGTGCCAGCAGCCCCCGGGACAGCTCCTACGAGCAGTACTTC. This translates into CASSPRDSSYEQYF.

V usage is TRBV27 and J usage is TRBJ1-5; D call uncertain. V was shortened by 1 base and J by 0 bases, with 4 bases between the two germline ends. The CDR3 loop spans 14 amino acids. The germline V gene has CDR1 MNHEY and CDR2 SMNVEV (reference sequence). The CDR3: CASSLYPSNQPQHF. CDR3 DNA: TGTGCCAGCAGTTTATACCCTAGCAATCAGCCCCAGCATTTT.

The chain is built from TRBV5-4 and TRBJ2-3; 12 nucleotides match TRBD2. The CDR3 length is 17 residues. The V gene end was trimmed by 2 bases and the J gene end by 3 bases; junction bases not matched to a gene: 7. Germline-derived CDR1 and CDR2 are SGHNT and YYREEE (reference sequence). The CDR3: CASSFLAGGRGTDTQYF. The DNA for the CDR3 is TGTGCCAGCAGCTTCCTAGCGGGGGGGCGGGGAACAGATACGCAGTATTTT.

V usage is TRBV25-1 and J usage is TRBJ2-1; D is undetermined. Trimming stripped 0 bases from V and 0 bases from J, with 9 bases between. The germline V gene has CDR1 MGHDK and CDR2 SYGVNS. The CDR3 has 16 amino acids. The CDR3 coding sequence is TGTGCCAGCAGTGAATACCCGGAGAGCTCCTACAATGAGCAGTTCTTC. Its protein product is CASSEYPESSYNEQFF.

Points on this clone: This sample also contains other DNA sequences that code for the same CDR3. CDR3 protein: CASSLGQGRETQYF. The DNA of the CDR3 is TGCGCCAGCAGCTTGGGACAGGGGAGAGAGACCCAGTACTTC. This rearrangement joins TRBV5-1 to TRBJ2-5; 8 bases line up with TRBD1. Germline V CDR1 and CDR2: SGHRS, YFSETQ. This CDR3 has 14 residues. After removal of 0 bases from V and 4 bases from J, the junction contained 2 bases not matched to a gene.

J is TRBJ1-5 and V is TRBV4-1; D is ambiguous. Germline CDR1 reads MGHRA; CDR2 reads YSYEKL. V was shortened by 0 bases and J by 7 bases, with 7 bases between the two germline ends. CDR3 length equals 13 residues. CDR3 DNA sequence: TGCGCCAGCAGCCAAGAAAGAGGGCAGCCCCAGCATTTT. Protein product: CASSQERGQPQHF.

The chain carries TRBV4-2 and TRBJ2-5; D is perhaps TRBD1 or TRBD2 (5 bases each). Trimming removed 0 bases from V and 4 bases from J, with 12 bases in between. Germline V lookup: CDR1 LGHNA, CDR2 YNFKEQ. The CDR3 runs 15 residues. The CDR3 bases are TGTGCCAGCAGCCAAGATCGAATTGGGGGAGAGACCCAGTACTTC. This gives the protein CASSQDRIGGETQYF.